A single sample gave rise to the 25 T cell receptor beta chains below, sequenced in a study of OX40 agonist ivuxolimab in advanced cancers. Assay: immunoSEQ multiplex PCR; the TCRdb copy retains only in-frame clones and omits some. This table holds 70,000 to 95,000 clones, around 94% found once. The sequences come from CD4+ or CD8+ T cells sorted from blood, collected in a trial of the OX40 agonist ivuxolimab. The receptors shown here come from an adult with an advanced solid tumor such as melanoma, head and neck, liver or kidney cancer.

The chain links TRBV7-9 to TRBJ2-7; 10 bases align to TRBD2. After removal of 2 bases from V and 4 bases from J, the junction contained 8 bases not matched to a gene. From germline, CDR1 is SEHNR and CDR2 FQNEAQ (reference sequence). CDR3 length: 16 amino acids. The CDR3 region has the DNA TGTGCCAGCAGCTTAACTTCCCTAGCGGGAGTTTACGAGCAGTACTTC. Its protein product is CASSLTSLAGVYEQYF.

The chain combines TRBV11-3 with TRBJ2-2; D call uncertain. The CDR3 consists of 15 residues. Germline V gene data show CDR1 as SGHNT and CDR2 as YENEEA. Trimming took off 7 bases at V and 4 bases at J, with 16 bases between the two ends. CDR3 coding DNA: TGTGCCAGCATTTTTTCTAGGCCGAGCACCGGGGAGCTGTTTTTT. This gives the protein CASIFSRPSTGELFF.

This rearrangement joins TRBV10-2 to TRBJ2-1, with D unclear. The ends were cut back, 2 bases at V and 9 bases at J, with 2 bases in the middle. Germline V gene data show CDR1 as WSHSY and CDR2 as SAAADI. The CDR3 length is 10 residues. CDR3 sequence: CASSEGEQFF. As DNA, the CDR3 is TGCGCCAGCAGTGAGGGTGAGCAGTTCTTC.

The V call is TRBV9, the J call TRBJ2-1; 12 nucleotides agree with TRBD2. The J segment lost 2 bases and the V segment lost 0 bases, leaving 0 bases of the junction unmatched. Germline CDR1 and CDR2: SGDLS and YYNGEE. This CDR3 region has 16 residues. CDR3 bases: TGTGCCAGCAGCGTAGGGACTAGCGGGGCCTACAATGAGCAGTTCTTC. Its protein product is CASSVGTSGAYNEQFF. The whole variable domain, remainder taken from reference TRBV9 and TRBJ2-1, is DSGVTQTPKHLITATGQRVTLRCSPRSGDLSVYWYQQSLDQGLQFLIQYYNGEERAKGNILERFSAQQFPDLHSELNLSSLELGDSALYFCASSVGTSGAYNEQFFGPGTRLTVL.

The chain employs TRBV27 and TRBJ2-1, with TRBD2 matching 7 bases. CDR3 length: 19 amino acids. The J segment lost 6 bases and the V segment lost 2 bases, leaving 19 bases of the junction unmatched. The germline V gene encodes CDR1 MNHEY and CDR2 SMNVEV (reference sequence). The CDR3 nucleotides are TGTGCCAGCAGTTTAATGCCCGCCCCCTCAGCGGGGAGGGGCAATGAGCAGTTCTTC. Its protein is CASSLMPAPSAGRGNEQFF.

The J gene is TRBJ2-3, the V gene TRBV27, with TRBD2 matching 8 bases. The CDR3 is 12 amino acids. Unmatched junction bases numbered 5, after V lost 6 bases and J lost 9 bases. CDR1 is MNHEY, CDR2 SMNVEV, per germline (reference sequence). In DNA, the CDR3 is TGTGCCAGCAGGGGACTAGAGGTAACGCAGTATTTT. Translation: CASRGLEVTQYF.

This clone has only a few counts. The rearrangement uses TRBV15 and TRBJ2-7, with 10 nucleotides matching TRBD1. Germline assignment: CDR1 LNHNV and CDR2 YYDKDF (reference sequence). The J segment lost 7 bases and the V segment lost 0 bases, leaving 6 bases of the junction unmatched. The CDR3 contains 15 residues. In DNA, the CDR3 is TGTGCCACCAGCAGAGAACTAGGACAGGGGGGGGAGCAGTACTTC. It is translated as CATSRELGQGGEQYF.

The chain recombines TRBV11-2 with TRBJ2-4, with 8 nucleotides matching TRBD1. V dropped 5 bases and J dropped 2; count of bases not matched to a gene: 8. Looked up from germline, CDR1 is SGHAT and CDR2 is FQNNGV. The CDR3 has 16 residues. The CDR3 protein is CASSPPRTGPKNIQYF. The CDR3 DNA is TGTGCCAGCAGCCCCCCACGGACAGGGCCCAAAAACATTCAGTACTTC.

The J gene is TRBJ2-3, the V gene TRBV11-2; D is unresolved. Trimming removed 2 bases at V and 3 bases at J, with 6 bases between. The CDR3 consists of 13 residues. Germline CDR1 is SGHAT and CDR2 is FQNNGV. The CDR3 spells CASSLTSTDTQYF. CDR3 sequence (DNA): TGTGCCAGCAGCTTAACCTCGACAGATACGCAGTATTTT.

The rearrangement joins TRBV4-3 to TRBJ2-5; 13 bases align to TRBD2. The junction had 10 bases not matched to a gene; V was cut back by 1 base and J by 2 bases. The germline CDR1 and CDR2 sequences are LGHNA and YSLEER. This CDR3 comprises 19 residues. CDR3 nucleotide sequence: TGCGCCAGCAGCCAAGGGACTAGCGGGGGCCTTAAACTTCAAGAGACCCAGTACTTC. Its protein product is CASSQGTSGGLKLQETQYF.

Note on this clone: Other DNA sequences of this sample code for an identical CDR3. V is TRBV27 and J is TRBJ2-7; 9 bases are a match to TRBD2. CDR1 and CDR2 (germline): MNHEY, SMNVEV (reference sequence). The CDR3 runs to 15 residues. V lost 6 bases and J lost 3; bases outside the gene matches: 9. The CDR3, as DNA: TGTGCCAGCAGCTCGGGACTAGCAATTGGCTACGAGCAGTACTTC. It is translated as CASSSGLAIGYEQYF.

Notes on this clone: Other DNA sequences in the same sample also yield this CDR3. The chain links TRBV6-6 to TRBJ2-2; no firm D call. Germline lookup yields CDR1 MNHNY and CDR2 SVGAGI (reference sequence). Trimming pared 6 bases from V and 6 bases from J, leaving 2 bases between. This CDR3 comprises 10 residues. The CDR3 bases are TGTGCCAGCAGCGCCGGGGAGCTGTTTTTT. Translating gives CASSAGELFF.

This chain uses TRBV30 with TRBJ2-3, with 12 bases aligning to TRBD2. V shed 3 bases and J 6 bases; nucleotides not matched to a gene: 16. CDR3 length: 18 residues. The V gene's germline CDR1 is GTSNPN and CDR2 SVGIG (reference sequence). CDR3 amino acids: CAWSPWAVLAGGLDTQYF. CDR3 bases: TGTGCCTGGAGCCCGTGGGCTGTTCTAGCGGGGGGGCTGGATACGCAGTATTTT.

This clone was counted between two and nine times. The chain has TRBV5-4 and TRBJ2-1; 8 positions agree with TRBD2. The CDR3 extends over 17 amino acids. Germline trimming cut 2 bases from V and 8 bases from J; bases unmatched to any gene: 15. Germline CDR1 SGHNT, CDR2 YYREEE (reference sequence). The chain's CDR3 is CASSFGTLAERGDEQFF. In DNA, the CDR3 is TGTGCCAGCAGCTTTGGTACACTAGCGGAGAGGGGGGATGAGCAGTTCTTC.

The CDR3 region has the DNA TGTGCCAGCAGCTTAGGGGACAGGTTGAACACTGAAGCTTTCTTT. It specifies CASSLGDRLNTEAFF. The V and J genes are TRBV7-2 and TRBJ1-1; TRBD1 matches at 8 bases. This CDR3 region has 15 residues. V was pared by 1 base and J by 0 bases, with 1 base of the junction left unmatched. Germline lookup yields CDR1 SGHTA and CDR2 FQGNSA.

The gene calls are TRBV4-3 and TRBJ2-7, with TRBD1 matching 8 bases. The V gene's germline CDR1 is LGHNA and CDR2 YSLEER. This CDR3 spans 16 amino acids. Trimming took 3 bases from V and 5 from J; bases not matched to a gene: 12. The CDR3 region is CASSHIGDRGWDEQYF. Here the CDR3 DNA reads TGCGCCAGCAGCCACATAGGCGACAGGGGATGGGACGAGCAGTACTTC.

This clone was detected only once. This chain uses TRBV10-2 with TRBJ2-7, with TRBD1 as a possible D gene (5 bases). V shed 4 bases and J shed 3 bases, with 13 bases lying between them. The CDR3 runs 14 residues. CDR1 is WSHSY, CDR2 SAAADI, per germline. CDR3 DNA sequence: TGCGCCAGCAGTGGTTGGGGCGGCGGCTACGAGCAGTACTTC. Translated: CASSGWGGGYEQYF.

The chain combines TRBV25-1 with TRBJ2-7; 10 bases agree with TRBD2. Germline CDR1 is MGHDK and CDR2 is SYGVNS. J gave up 5 bases and V 2 bases, and 12 bases lay outside the gene matches. The CDR3 runs 17 residues. CDR3 sequence (DNA): TGTGCCAGCAGTGAAATGACCCTAGCGGGAGCGAGGAACGAGCAGTACTTC. Translated: CASSEMTLAGARNEQYF.

The chain carries TRBV13 and TRBJ1-3, with TRBD1 matching 9 bases. Germline V CDR1 and CDR2: PRHDT, FYEKMQ (reference sequence). V lost 3 bases to trimming and J lost 0 bases; unmatched junction nucleotides: 3. The CDR3 length is 16 residues. CDR3 coding DNA: TGTGCCAGCAGCTTTGGGACAGGGATCTCTGGAAACACCATATATTTT. Amino acids: CASSFGTGISGNTIYF.

The chain recombines TRBV5-1 with TRBJ1-5; 9 bases are shared with TRBD1. Trimming took 0 bases from V and 2 from J; bases not matched to a gene: 0. This CDR3 contains 15 residues. The germline gives CDR1 SGHRS, CDR2 YFSETQ. The CDR3 DNA reads TGCGCCAGCAGCTTGGGACAGGGGGGCAATCAGCCCCAGCATTTT. It translates to CASSLGQGGNQPQHF.

The rearrangement joins TRBV27 to TRBJ2-2, with D possibly being TRBD2 (7 bases). Deletions cut 8 bases from V and 2 bases from J, with 12 bases between. CDR3 size: 14 residues. Germline CDR1 and CDR2: MNHEY and SMNVEV (reference sequence). CDR3 coding DNA: TGTGCCAGCGGGGGGGCAGGAAACACCGGGGAGCTGTTTTTT. It yields the protein CASGGAGNTGELFF.

The chain carries TRBV2 and TRBJ2-7, with D perhaps matching TRBD2 (5 bases). CDR3 length: 16 amino acids. Per germline, CDR1 SNHLY and CDR2 FYNNEI. V gave up 1 base and J gave up 1 base, with 14 bases separating them. Here the CDR3 reads CASSEGWEFLSYEQYF. The CDR3 DNA reads TGTGCCAGCAGTGAAGGGTGGGAGTTCCTTTCCTACGAGCAGTACTTC.

This clone was seen only once. The chain couples TRBV4-2 to TRBJ2-7, with TRBD2 as a possible D gene (5 bases). Per germline, CDR1 LGHNA and CDR2 YNFKEQ. The CDR3 loop spans 14 amino acids. V was pared by 0 bases and J by 3 bases, with 9 bases between. Written as DNA, the CDR3 is TGTGCCAGCAGCCAAGAGAGAGGGTTCTACGAGCAGTACTTC. Encoded protein: CASSQERGFYEQYF.

The chain couples TRBV2 to TRBJ2-1; D is uncertain. The CDR3 length is 10 residues. V dropped 4 bases and J dropped 12 bases, with 7 bases sitting between them. Germline V gene data show CDR1 as SNHLY and CDR2 as FYNNEI. The CDR3 bases are TGTGCCAGCAGTGGAGGACGGCAGTTCTTC. Translation gives CASSGGRQFF.

The chain recombines TRBV10-2 with TRBJ2-7; the match to TRBD1 covers 7 bases. Germline V gene lookup returns CDR1 WSHSY and CDR2 SAAADI. With 4 bases clipped from V and 6 bases from J, the junction kept 6 bases outside the gene matches. The CDR3 spans 13 residues. The chain's CDR3 is CASSAGQVSEQYF. CDR3 DNA sequence: TGCGCCAGCAGTGCCGGACAGGTTTCCGAGCAGTACTTC.